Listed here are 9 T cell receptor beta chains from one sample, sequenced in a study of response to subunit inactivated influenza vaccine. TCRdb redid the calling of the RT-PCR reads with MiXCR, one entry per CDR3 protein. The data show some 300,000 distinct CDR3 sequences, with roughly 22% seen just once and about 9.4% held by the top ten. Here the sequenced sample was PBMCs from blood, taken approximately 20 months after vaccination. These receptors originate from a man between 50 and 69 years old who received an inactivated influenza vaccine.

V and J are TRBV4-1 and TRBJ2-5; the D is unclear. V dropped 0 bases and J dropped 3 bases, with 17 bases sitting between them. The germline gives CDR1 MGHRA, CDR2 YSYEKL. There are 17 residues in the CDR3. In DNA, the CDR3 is TGCGCCAGCAGCCAAGATAGTATCGGCCGAAGGAAAGAGACCCAGTACTTC. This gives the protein CASSQDSIGRRKETQYF.

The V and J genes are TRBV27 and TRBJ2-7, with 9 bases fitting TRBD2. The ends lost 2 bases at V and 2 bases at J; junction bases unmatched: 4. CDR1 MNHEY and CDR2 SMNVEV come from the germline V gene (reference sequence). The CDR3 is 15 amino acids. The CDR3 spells CASSLASGETYEQYF. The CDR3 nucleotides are TGTGCCAGCAGTTTAGCTAGCGGGGAAACCTACGAGCAGTACTTC.

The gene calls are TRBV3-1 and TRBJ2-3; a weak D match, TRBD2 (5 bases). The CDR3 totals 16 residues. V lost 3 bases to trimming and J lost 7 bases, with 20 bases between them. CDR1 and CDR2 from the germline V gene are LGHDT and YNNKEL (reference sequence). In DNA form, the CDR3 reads TGTGCCAGCAGCCAGCCCACTAGGGAACACGGAAATACGCAGTATTTT. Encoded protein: CASSQPTREHGNTQYF.

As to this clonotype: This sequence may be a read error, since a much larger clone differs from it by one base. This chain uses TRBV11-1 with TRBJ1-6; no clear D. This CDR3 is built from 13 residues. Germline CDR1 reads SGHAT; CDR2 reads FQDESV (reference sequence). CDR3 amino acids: CASSSLRHSPLQF. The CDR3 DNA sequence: TGTGCCAGCAGCTCACTCCGCCATTCACCCCTCCAATTT.

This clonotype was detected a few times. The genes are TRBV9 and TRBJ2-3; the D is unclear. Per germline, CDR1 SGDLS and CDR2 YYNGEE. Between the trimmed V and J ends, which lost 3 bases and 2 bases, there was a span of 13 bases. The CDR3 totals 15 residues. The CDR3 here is CASSAEDGYTDTQYF. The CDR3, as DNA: TGTGCCAGCAGCGCAGAGGACGGATACACAGATACGCAGTATTTT.

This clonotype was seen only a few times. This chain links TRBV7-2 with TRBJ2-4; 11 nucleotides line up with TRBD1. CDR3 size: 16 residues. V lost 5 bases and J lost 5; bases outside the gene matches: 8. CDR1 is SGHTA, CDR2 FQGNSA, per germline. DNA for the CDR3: TGTGCCAGCAGCCCGTGGACAGGGGGCGTCCAAAACATTCAGTACTTC. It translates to CASSPWTGGVQNIQYF.

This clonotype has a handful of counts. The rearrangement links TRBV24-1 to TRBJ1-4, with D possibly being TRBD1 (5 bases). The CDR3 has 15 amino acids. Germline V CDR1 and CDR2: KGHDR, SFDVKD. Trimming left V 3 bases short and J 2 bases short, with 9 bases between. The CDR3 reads CATSDKGSTNEKLFF. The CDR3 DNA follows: TGTGCCACCAGTGATAAGGGGAGCACTAATGAAAAACTGTTTTTT.

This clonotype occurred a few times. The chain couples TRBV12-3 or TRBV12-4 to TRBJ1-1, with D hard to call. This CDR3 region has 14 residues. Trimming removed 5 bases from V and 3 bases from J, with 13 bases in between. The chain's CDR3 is CASSLAEWDTEAFF. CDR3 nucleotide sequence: TGTGCCAGCAGTCTTGCAGAGTGGGACACTGAAGCTTTCTTT.

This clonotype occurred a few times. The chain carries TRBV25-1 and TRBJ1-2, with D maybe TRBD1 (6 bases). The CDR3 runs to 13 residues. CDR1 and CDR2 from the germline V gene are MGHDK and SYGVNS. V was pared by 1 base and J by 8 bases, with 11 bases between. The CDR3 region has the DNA TGTGCCAGCAGTGAATTAGCAGGGGAGGGCTACACCTTC. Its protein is CASSELAGEGYTF.